These T cell receptor beta chains were read from a single sample in a study of CD4+ T cells in melanoma. Assay: immunoSEQ multiplex PCR; the TCRdb copy retains only in-frame clones and omits some. This sample has 120,000 to 150,000 clones, with over 90% found just once. These receptors were taken from a human donor with melanoma. CDR3s include the opening cysteine and the closing phenylalanine or tryptophan. The order of the fields is D gene, J gene, V gene, clone size, CDR3 protein, CDR3 DNA. The D gene is left open where the match is weak. For some rows the clone size is stated as once, few or many, or as a class when expanded; others skip it.

NA TRBJ2-5 TRBV7-3 NA CASSLGLGGGQETQYF TGTGCCAGCAGCTTAGGGCTAGGTGGGGGGCAAGAGACCCAGTACTTC
NA TRBJ2-7 TRBV25-1 NA CASSLEVETYEQYF TGTGCCAGCAGTCTTGAAGTAGAGACCTACGAGCAGTACTTC
NA TRBJ2-3 TRBV19 NA CASSIDPRKITDTQYF TGTGCCAGTAGTATAGACCCGAGAAAGATCACAGATACGCAGTATTTT
NA TRBJ2-1 TRBV4-2 few CASSRVPGRQFF TGTGCCAGCAGCCGAGTGCCCGGGAGGCAGTTCTTC
TRBD1 TRBJ1-4 TRBV5-1 NA CASKGQGSNEKLFF TGCGCCAGCAAGGGACAGGGCTCTAATGAAAAACTGTTTTTT
NA TRBJ1-5 TRBV30 NA CAWSETLTGQPQHF TGTGCCTGGAGTGAGACCCTAACAGGGCAGCCCCAGCATTTT
NA TRBJ2-7 TRBV6-5 NA CASSWDPRAYEQYF TGTGCCAGCAGTTGGGACCCCAGGGCCTACGAGCAGTACTTC
TRBD1 TRBJ1-6 TRBV5-5 NA CASSLVRGQGLSSYNSPLHF TGTGCCAGCAGCTTGGTTCGGGGACAGGGCCTGAGCTCCTATAATTCACCCCTCCACTTT
NA TRBJ2-7 TRBV12-5 NA CASGLVDYQGLTYEQYF TGTGCTAGTGGTTTGGTAGATTACCAGGGTTTGACCTACGAGCAGTACTTC
NA TRBJ2-2 TRBV27 once CASSSQSDMGRSPGELFF TGTGCCAGCAGTTCCCAATCCGACATGGGCCGGTCCCCCGGGGAGCTGTTTTTT
NA TRBJ1-6 TRBV6-5 NA CASRIDSPLHF TGTGCCAGCAGAATAGATTCACCCCTCCACTTT
NA TRBJ1-2 TRBV6-5 NA CASSLRGYGYTF TGTGCCAGCAGTCTCAGGGGATACGGCTACACCTTC
NA TRBJ2-1 TRBV7-9 NA CASSSFGDTRGSYNEQFF TGTGCCAGCAGTTCATTCGGGGACACCCGGGGGTCCTACAATGAGCAGTTCTTC
TRBD1 TRBJ1-2 TRBV7-9 NA CASSETQGANYGYTF TGTGCCAGCAGCGAAACACAGGGGGCGAACTATGGCTACACCTTC
NA TRBJ1-3 TRBV5-1 NA CASSLTEPPGNTIYF TGCGCCAGCAGCCTTACAGAGCCCCCTGGAAACACCATATATTTT
NA TRBJ1-4 TRBV4-1 NA CASTDRQGSNEKLFF TGCGCCAGCACCGACCGGCAGGGATCTAATGAAAAACTGTTTTTT
NA TRBJ1-1 TRBV2 NA CASSERVRDTEAFF TGTGCCAGCAGTGAAAGGGTTCGGGACACTGAAGCTTTCTTT
TRBD1 TRBJ1-3 TRBV6-6 NA CATGTGGNTIYF TGTGCCACCGGGACAGGGGGAAACACCATATATTTT
NA TRBJ2-6 TRBV5-4 NA CASSLKTYSGANVLTF TGTGCCAGCAGCTTAAAGACTTACTCTGGGGCCAACGTCCTGACTTTC
TRBD1 TRBJ2-5 TRBV2 NA CASSPDRGHGTQYF TGTGCCAGCAGCCCGGACAGGGGGCACGGGACCCAGTACTTC
NA TRBJ2-7 TRBV30 NA CAWSDEKGGYEQYF TGTGCCTGGAGTGATGAGAAGGGGGGCTACGAGCAGTACTTC
TRBD2 TRBJ2-7 TRBV7-7 once CASSLRGGDEQYF TGTGCTAGCAGCTTACGGGGGGGAGACGAGCAGTACTTC
TRBD2 TRBJ2-1 TRBV20-1 NA CSATSIEQFF TGCAGTGCGACTAGCATTGAGCAGTTCTTC
NA TRBJ1-2 TRBV6-1 NA CASSQGYYGYTF TGTGCCAGCAGTCAGGGGTACTATGGCTACACCTTC
NA TRBJ1-1 TRBV5-1 NA CASSFGGNTEAFF TGCGCCAGCAGCTTTGGTGGGAACACTGAAGCTTTCTTT
NA TRBJ2-7 TRBV5-6 NA CASTRYGDTPRKQYF TGTGCCAGCACCCGATACGGGGATACCCCACGCAAGCAGTACTTC
NA TRBJ1-1 TRBV7-9 NA CASSLVVWGMNTEAFF TGTGCCAGCAGCTTAGTAGTGTGGGGGATGAACACTGAAGCTTTCTTT
NA TRBJ2-3 TRBV7-9 NA CASSLGDSTDTQYF TGTGCCAGCAGCTTAGGGGACTCCACAGATACGCAGTATTTT
NA TRBJ1-1 TRBV15 NA CATSRGRRMDFAFF TGTGCCACCAGCAGGGGGCGGAGGATGGATTTTGCTTTCTTT
NA TRBJ1-6 TRBV30 NA CAWNPGPYNSPLHF TGTGCCTGGAACCCGGGTCCCTATAATTCACCCCTCCACTTT
NA TRBJ1-1 TRBV5-1 NA CASSLVSDTEAFF TGCGCCAGCAGCTTGGTGTCAGACACTGAAGCTTTCTTT
NA TRBJ1-5 TRBV29-1 once CSVEVQRGRGTPDNSNQPQHF TGCAGCGTTGAAGTCCAGCGGGGGCGGGGGACCCCGGACAATAGCAATCAGCCCCAGCATTTT
NA TRBJ1-2 TRBV30 NA CATGRNYGYTF TGTGCCACGGGGAGAAACTATGGCTACACCTTC
TRBD2 TRBJ2-7 TRBV2 NA CASSWTSTSRYEQYF TGTGCCAGCAGTTGGACTAGCACGAGTCGGTACGAGCAGTACTTC
TRBD2 TRBJ2-7 TRBV29-1 NA CSAGLAVGYEQYF TGCAGCGCGGGACTAGCGGTGGGCTACGAGCAGTACTTC
NA TRBJ1-5 TRBV12-5 NA CASAISLLQVNSNQPQHF TGTGCTAGTGCCATAAGCCTCTTGCAGGTTAATAGCAATCAGCCCCAGCATTTT
NA TRBJ1-1 TRBV2 NA CASSEQPNTEAFF TGTGCCAGCAGTGAACAGCCGAACACTGAAGCTTTCTTT
TRBD2 TRBJ2-3 TRBV30 NA CAWSGAGGRGTQYF TGTGCCTGGAGTGGAGCGGGGGGGCGTGGTACGCAGTATTTT
TRBD2 TRBJ2-1 TRBV19 NA CASRASGNNEQFF TGTGCCAGTAGGGCTAGCGGAAACAATGAGCAGTTCTTC
NA TRBJ2-3 TRBV6-1 NA CASRGHEAGTDTQYF TGTGCCAGCAGAGGTCACGAAGCGGGCACAGATACGCAGTATTTT
NA TRBJ2-2 TRBV7-3 NA CASSGWGRGVGELFF TGTGCCAGCAGCGGATGGGGGAGAGGAGTCGGGGAGCTGTTTTTT
NA TRBJ2-5 TRBV6-1 NA CASREMVTEETQYF TGTGCCAGCAGGGAAATGGTCACAGAAGAGACCCAGTACTTC
NA TRBJ2-5 TRBV15 NA CATSIGRRPETQYF TGTGCCACCAGCATTGGAAGGAGGCCGGAGACCCAGTACTTC
NA TRBJ1-1 TRBV7-7 NA CASSRGVNTEAFF TGTGCTAGCAGCCGGGGAGTGAACACTGAAGCTTTCTTT
NA TRBJ2-4 TRBV19 NA CASSSADGDIAKNIQYF TGTGCCAGTAGTAGCGCGGACGGAGATATAGCCAAAAACATTCAGTACTTC
NA TRBJ2-1 TRBV5-4 NA CASSLVSSDEQFF TGTGCCAGCAGCTTGGTTTCTAGCGATGAGCAGTTCTTC
TRBD2 TRBJ2-3 TRBV5-1 NA CASSGTSGTTDTQYF TGCGCCAGCAGCGGGACTAGCGGTACCACAGATACGCAGTATTTT
TRBD1 TRBJ2-1 TRBV11-2 NA CASSSSDRGDNEQFF TGTGCCAGCAGCTCCTCGGACAGGGGTGACAATGAGCAGTTCTTC
TRBD1 TRBJ1-1 TRBV6-6 NA CASISGQGLEAFF TGTGCCAGCATCTCGGGACAGGGCCTCGAAGCTTTCTTT
TRBD2 TRBJ2-1 TRBV18 NA CASSPEIAGVYNEQFF TGTGCCAGCTCACCAGAAATCGCGGGAGTCTACAATGAGCAGTTCTTC